Below are 8 T cell receptor beta chains sequenced from a single sample in a study of T cells in Graves' hyperthyroidism and ophthalmopathy. Authors of the study amplified TCR beta CDR3 regions from RNA transcripts. HTBI primers were the set used in a first-round RT-PCR of the TCR CDR3. TCRdb re-called the multiplex PCR reads with MiXCR, one entry per CDR3 protein. The table shows approximately 640,000 distinct CDR3 sequences, with roughly 16% occurring only once. The sample consisted of blood. Receptors originate from a woman aged 25 to 45 with Graves' hyperthyroidism.

This clonotype was detected only a few times. The rearrangement links TRBV25-1 to TRBJ2-1, with D perhaps matching TRBD2 (7 bases). From germline, CDR1 is MGHDK and CDR2 SYGVNS. V shed 1 base and J shed 10 bases, with 17 bases lying between them. This CDR3 is 15 amino acids long. CDR3 sequence reads: CASSESGLRGGEQFF. The CDR3 DNA reads TGTGCCAGCAGTGAATCGGGACTAAGGGGGGGCGAGCAGTTCTTC.

This clonotype has only a few counts. This chain joins TRBV3-1 and TRBJ2-3, with unresolved D. Trimming took off 1 base at V and 0 bases at J, with 11 bases between the two ends. The CDR3 has 16 amino acids. In germline, CDR1 is LGHDT, CDR2 YNNKEL (reference sequence). CDR3: CASSQGYKTSTDTQYF. The DNA of the CDR3 is TGTGCCAGCAGCCAAGGATATAAAACTAGCACAGATACGCAGTATTTT.

This clonotype was picked up many times. The CDR3 here is CASSAEQGSSNQPQHF. DNA for the CDR3: TGTGCCAGCAGTGCGGAACAGGGATCTAGCAATCAGCCCCAGCATTTT. The genes are TRBV2 and TRBJ1-5; maybe TRBD1 (6 bases). Trimming took 4 bases from V and 0 from J, leaving 13 bases between them. The CDR3 is 16 residues long. CDR1 SNHLY and CDR2 FYNNEI come from the germline V gene.

This clonotype was counted many times. The chain combines TRBV30 with TRBJ2-3, with D unclear. The CDR3 has 14 amino acids. V was clipped by 5 bases and J by 0 bases, with 12 bases between them. CDR1 and CDR2 from the germline V gene are GTSNPN and SVGIG (reference sequence). Here the CDR3 DNA reads TGTGCCTGGTCAAGGGATAGTAGCACAGATACGCAGTATTTT. It yields the protein CAWSRDSSTDTQYF.

This clonotype has a handful of counts. The chain joins TRBV18 to TRBJ2-7; possibly TRBD1 or TRBD2 for D (5 bases each). CDR3 length equals 14 residues. V dropped 6 bases and J dropped 0 bases, with 12 bases sitting between them. Germline values: CDR1 KGHSH, CDR2 LQKENI. In DNA, the CDR3 is TGTGCCAGCTCCCCGGGACGGGACTCCTACGAGCAGTACTTC. This translates into CASSPGRDSYEQYF. The full variable domain, its missing parts supplied by reference TRBV18 and TRBJ2-7, is NAGVMQNPRHLVRRRGQEARLRCSPMKGHSHVYWYRQLPEEGLKFMVYLQKENIIDESGMPKERFSAEFPKEGPSILRIQQVVRGDSAAYFCASSPGRDSYEQYFGPGTRLTVT.

This clonotype appeared many times. The chain carries TRBV20-1 and TRBJ2-1; TRBD2 matches at 11 bases. Germline V gene sequence: CDR1 DFQATT, CDR2 SNEGSKA (reference sequence). This CDR3 is 14 amino acids long. V trimming: 3 bases; J trimming: 7 bases; junction bases outside the gene matches: 5. CDR3 nucleotide sequence: TGCAGTGCTAGTATGGCTAGCGGGAGGAATGAGCAGTTCTTC. Translating gives CSASMASGRNEQFF.

This clonotype was counted many times. This chain joins TRBV5-1 and TRBJ2-7, with 8 bases aligning to TRBD1. This CDR3 contains 13 residues. The ends lost 4 bases at V and 6 bases at J; junction bases unmatched: 6. The germline V gene has CDR1 SGHRS and CDR2 YFSETQ. CDR3 region: CASSVLTGGEQYF. The DNA of the CDR3 is TGCGCCAGCAGCGTGCTCACAGGGGGCGAGCAGTACTTC.

There are many counts of this clonotype. This sequence joins TRBV28 and TRBJ2-5, with TRBD2 as a possible D gene (5 bases). The CDR3 runs 16 residues. The V end lost 3 bases, the J end lost 4 bases, and 18 bases lay between the germline ends. The germline CDR1 and CDR2 sequences are MDHEN and SYDVKM. The CDR3 reads CASSFDPTSPTETQYF. CDR3 nucleotide sequence: TGTGCCAGCAGTTTCGACCCTACTAGTCCGACAGAGACCCAGTACTTC.